The clone carrying this TCR beta chain turned up a few times. This CDR3 contains 16 residues. In germline, CDR1 is MNHEY, CDR2 SVGEGT. The V segment lost 4 bases and the J segment 0 bases; nucleotides outside the gene matches: 6. This sample was included in a study of blood T cell repertoires in COVID-19. Study context: The origin of the acute and convalescent COVID-19 samples was the United States, Italy and Spain. The analysed material was cDNA or gDNA that came from T cells, B-cell-depleted T cells, or PBMCs.

The assay was immunoSEQ multiplex PCR, and TCRdb's table has in-frame clones only and misses some. The sample includes approximately 34,000 clones, around 87% of them seen just once. This clonotype was sampled from a man between 60 and 75 years old with active COVID-19. The sample comprised peripheral blood. The rearrangement links TRBV6-2 or TRBV6-3 to TRBJ2-1, with 7 bases identical to TRBD2. In DNA, the CDR3 is TGTGCCAGCAGTTGGGGCGGGGGTGACTCCTACAATGAGCAGTTCTTC. Its protein is CASSWGGGDSYNEQFF.